This TCR beta chain was found in a study of PD-1 blockade in classical Hodgkin lymphoma (dated by TCRdb to 2018 to 2020). About the full investigation: A peripheral blood immune signature of response to PD-1 blockade in classical Hodgkin lymphoma was defined using TCR beta sequencing and CyTOF.

As to this clone: There is no known antigen for this receptor. Base qualities are not provided; no much larger clone lies one nucleotide away.

The CDR3 spans 11 residues, from the cysteine through the phenylalanine. Only CDR3 DNA remains: 33 bases, in frame from the first base. V and J lose 3 bases and 0 bases, and a span of 0 bases separates them. The germline V gene supplies CDR1 SGHVS and CDR2 FQNEAQ. Broad study findings and their caveats: The study was restricted to a single clinical trial cohort, and the causes of repertoire differences, possibly disease activity or prior therapy, were left undefined. Newly diagnosed patients were reported to have lower baseline TCR diversity than healthy donors, and relapsed/refractory patients were reported to have lower baseline TCR diversity still.

The time point label, as the study defines it: newly diagnosed, previously untreated cHL patient sample. To serve as a comparison group for the relapsed/refractory trial patients, PBMCs were sequenced from patients with newly diagnosed, previously untreated classical Hodgkin lymphoma. Peripheral blood was collected in 8 mL Vacutainer Cell Preparation Tubes, from which PBMCs were isolated by centrifugation and then cryopreserved. The Qiagen DNeasy kit was used to extract genomic DNA from unsorted PBMCs and from the negatively selected CD4+ and CD8+ fractions. TCR beta CDR3 regions were subjected to amplification by immunoSEQ multiplex PCR with primers that anneal to V and J segments. Amplification bias was minimized using a synthetic immune receptor repertoire, and residual bias was removed computationally after sequencing. Regarding the original processing steps: Repertoire diversity was quantified as the Shannon entropy index using custom Python scripts. The unsorted, CD4+ and CD8+ repertoires were each analyzed separately, with the exception of combined analyses, where CD4+ and CD8+ sequences were merged in silico. Sourced from immuneACCESS, this table was stored by TCRdb with only in-frame sequences that have V and J called. A share of the clones is absent; for the studies checked, an unresolved V gene accounts for under half, and the remainder has no known explanation. From that table come the V and J calls and clone size; the DNA was used to work out D and trimming. In all, the sample holds around 27,000 clones, and approximately 93% of those were seen once. The ten biggest clones cover under 4% of the sample.

Recombination linked TRBV7-8 to TRBJ2-7, with the D segment identity uncertain. The sample taken for sequencing was peripheral blood mononuclear cells (PBMCs). This TCR derives from a human donor with classical Hodgkin lymphoma. CDR3 protein: CASSFSYEQYF. The sequenced DNA: TGTGCCAGCAGCTTCTCCTACGAGCAGTACTTC.